The 10 T cell receptor beta chains listed next were all sequenced from one sample in a study of T cell responses to AZD1222 COVID-19 vaccine (dated by TCRdb to the early 2020s). Per the publication, the time point label means: baseline before first vaccination. Receptor amplification or capture employed the immunoSEQ multiplex PCR assay. TCRdb carries this immuneACCESS record with in-frame sequences only. Its versions omit some clonotypes, under half of them owing to an unresolved V gene in the studies checked, with the rest unexplained. The sample profile shows roughly 100,000 clones; roughly 84% of them were found once. About a sixth of the sample lies in the top ten. Specimen: peripheral blood, collected on day 0 of AZD1222 vaccination. The receptor source for this set is an adult in good health.

The chain is built from TRBV13 and TRBJ2-3; D gene uncertain. The V end was cut by 0 bases, the J end by 4 bases, with 5 bases between. Germline V gives CDR1 PRHDT, CDR2 FYEKMQ (reference sequence). This CDR3 contains 13 residues. The CDR3 DNA follows: TGTGCCAGCAGCTTAGGCGGGTCAGATACGCAGTATTTT. It codes for CASSLGGSDTQYF.

The chain combines TRBV20-1 with TRBJ2-1; D is unclear. The CDR3 sequence is 11 residues long. Trimming removed 7 bases from V and 4 bases from J, with 8 bases in between. The germline V gene encodes CDR1 DFQATT and CDR2 SNEGSKA (reference sequence). The CDR3 DNA sequence: TGCAGTGGTTTGGAATACAATGAGCAGTTCTTC. Its protein is CSGLEYNEQFF.

The chain recombines TRBV7-2 with TRBJ1-3; D remains ambiguous. The V end lost 5 bases, the J end lost 2 bases, and 4 bases lay between the germline ends. This CDR3 spans 12 amino acids. Germline CDR1 and CDR2: SGHTA and FQGNSA. In DNA, the CDR3 is TGTGCCAGCAGCCAAGCTGGAAACACCATATATTTT. The encoded protein is CASSQAGNTIYF.

The chain has TRBV2 and TRBJ2-1; D remains ambiguous. V was shortened by 7 bases and J by 0 bases, with 16 bases between the two germline ends. This CDR3 has 16 residues. The germline CDR1 and CDR2 sequences are SNHLY and FYNNEI. CDR3: CASILPGFSSYNEQFF. As DNA, the CDR3 is TGTGCCAGCATTCTCCCCGGCTTTAGCTCCTACAATGAGCAGTTCTTC. Full variable domain (rest looked up from reference TRBV2 and TRBJ2-1): EPEVTQTPSHQVTQMGQEVILRCVPISNHLYFYWYRQILGQKVEFLVSFYNNEISEKSEIFDDQFSVERPDGSNFTLKIRSTKLEDSAMYFCASILPGFSSYNEQFFGPGTRLTVL.

The chain employs TRBV7-6 and TRBJ2-2; 8 nucleotides align to TRBD2. V dropped 3 bases and J dropped 4; count of bases not matched to a gene: 4. Germline assignment: CDR1 SGHVS and CDR2 FNYEAQ. The CDR3 consists of 15 residues. The CDR3 bases are TGTGCCAGCAGCTTGAGCGGGAGCCCCACCGGGGAGCTGTTTTTT. Its protein is CASSLSGSPTGELFF. The full variable domain, in which reference TRBV7-6 and TRBJ2-2 provide the parts outside the CDR3, is GAGVSQSPRYKVTKRGQDVALRCDPISGHVSLYWYRQALGQGPEFLTYFNYEAQQDKSGLPNDRFSAERPEGSISTLTIQRTEQRDSAMYRCASSLSGSPTGELFFGEGSRLTVL.

This chain connects TRBV12-3 or TRBV12-4 to TRBJ1-2, with a weak D call TRBD1 (6 bases). The CDR3 has 13 residues. V was cut by 3 bases and J by 3 bases, with 8 bases left in between. The chain's CDR3 is CASSLGAHYGYTF. In DNA, the CDR3 is TGTGCCAGCAGTTTGGGGGCCCACTATGGCTACACCTTC.

This rearrangement joins TRBV7-9 to TRBJ2-7; possible D gene TRBD2, 6 bases. V lost 5 bases, J lost 3 bases, and 17 bases lay in between. This CDR3 spans 15 amino acids. The germline CDR1 and CDR2 sequences are SEHNR and FQNEAQ (reference sequence). In nucleotides, the CDR3 is TGTGCCAGCAGCCTAGTTAGCGGAGGACACTACGAGCAGTACTTC. Its protein product is CASSLVSGGHYEQYF.

For the CDR3, the DNA is TGCGCCAGCATCCTGAACACTGAAGCTTTCTTT. Translated: CASILNTEAFF. The chain joins TRBV10-2 to TRBJ1-1, with no clear D. Germline V lookup: CDR1 WSHSY, CDR2 SAAADI. V lost 7 bases, J lost 0 bases, and 3 bases lay in between. This CDR3 is built from 11 residues.

This chain links TRBV4-3 with TRBJ1-5, with D possibly TRBD1 on 6 matching bases. The CDR3 is 15 residues long. Deletions cut 2 bases from V and 1 base from J, with 9 bases between. Looked up from germline, CDR1 is LGHNA and CDR2 is YSLEER. The CDR3 loop is CASSQNGQSNQPQHF. Here the CDR3 DNA reads TGCGCCAGCAGCCAAAACGGACAGAGCAATCAGCCCCAGCATTTT.

This clone was seen only once. V usage is TRBV4-3 and J usage is TRBJ2-2, with D unresolved. The V and J ends lost 0 bases and 2 bases respectively, with 1 base between them. Looked up from germline, CDR1 is LGHNA and CDR2 is YSLEER. CDR3 length: 13 residues. The CDR3 reads CASSQDNTGELFF. The CDR3, as DNA: TGCGCCAGCAGCCAAGATAACACCGGGGAGCTGTTTTTT.